The 15 T cell receptor beta chains reported below all come from one sample, sequenced in a study of cytomegalovirus exposure and HLA in healthy donors. PCR primers comprised 60 Vbeta and 13 Jbeta primers. Some clones are missing from TCRdb's copy, which holds only in-frame ones; the method was immunoSEQ multiplex PCR. The sample features under 70,000 clones, with roughly 2.4% in its top ten. Material for sequencing was PBMCs. These receptors all stem from a female donor in good health and CMV-seropositive.

J is TRBJ2-1 and V is TRBV9; TRBD1 aligns across 8 bases. Germline trimming cut 3 bases from V and 7 bases from J; bases unmatched to any gene: 12. The CDR3 sequence is 16 residues long. Germline-derived CDR1 and CDR2 are SGDLS and YYNGEE. CDR3 protein: CASSAQTGAGENEQFF. In DNA, the CDR3 is TGTGCCAGCAGCGCCCAGACAGGGGCCGGGGAAAATGAGCAGTTCTTC. The full variable domain, rest sourced from reference TRBV9 and TRBJ2-1, is DSGVTQTPKHLITATGQRVTLRCSPRSGDLSVYWYQQSLDQGLQFLIQYYNGEERAKGNILERFSAQQFPDLHSELNLSSLELGDSALYFCASSAQTGAGENEQFFGPGTRLTVL.

CDR3: CASSDSGGARGYTF. For the CDR3, the DNA is TGTGCCAGCAGTGACTCTGGGGGGGCACGTGGCTACACCTTC. The gene calls are TRBV6-4 and TRBJ1-2, with D possibly matching TRBD1 (6 bases). Germline V gene data show CDR1 as MRHNA and CDR2 as SNTAGT. CDR3 length: 14 residues. V lost 0 bases and J lost 7, with 12 bases in between.

This rearrangement joins TRBV9 to TRBJ1-2, with 9 nucleotides matching TRBD1. Germline loops: CDR1 SGDLS, CDR2 YYNGEE. Trimming took 3 bases from V and 9 from J; bases not matched to a gene: 12. The CDR3 is 15 residues long. The CDR3 region is CASSEHPTGGNSYTF. CDR3 DNA sequence: TGTGCCAGCAGCGAGCATCCGACAGGGGGGAATAGCTACACCTTC.

In DNA, the CDR3 is TGCGCCAGCAGCCAAACCCGCAGGGGGCTAGGAGAGCAGTACTTC. Amino acid sequence: CASSQTRRGLGEQYF. The gene calls are TRBV5-1 and TRBJ2-7; 8 bases agree with TRBD1. V gave up 4 bases and J gave up 7 bases; unmatched junction bases: 13. Germline values: CDR1 SGHRS, CDR2 YFSETQ. The CDR3 covers 15 residues.

This chain links TRBV5-4 with TRBJ2-7; weak D call: TRBD2 (6 bases). This CDR3 has 18 residues. CDR1 is SGHNT, CDR2 YYREEE, per germline (reference sequence). The V gene lost 4 bases and the J gene lost 4 bases, with 27 bases spanning the gap. CDR3 loop: CASSISRDFPGLHYEQYF. For the CDR3, the DNA is TGTGCCAGCAGCATCTCCCGGGACTTCCCGGGTCTCCATTACGAGCAGTACTTC.

The rearrangement links TRBV4-3 to TRBJ2-1, with TRBD2 matching 7 bases. Germline assignment: CDR1 LGHNA and CDR2 YSLEER. V shed 0 bases and J 4 bases; nucleotides not matched to a gene: 6. The CDR3 is 16 amino acids. The CDR3 reads CASSQDGLGGYNEQFF. CDR3 DNA: TGCGCCAGCAGCCAAGACGGACTAGGAGGTTACAATGAGCAGTTCTTC.

The chain links TRBV4-2 to TRBJ1-2; tentative D call: TRBD1 (6 bases). Germline-derived CDR1 and CDR2 are LGHNA and YNFKEQ. V lost 0 bases and J 8 bases, leaving 16 bases between the germline ends. The length of the CDR3 is 15 residues. CDR3 region: CASSQDRGTGLGYTF. DNA for the CDR3: TGTGCCAGCAGCCAAGATCGTGGTACAGGGCTAGGCTACACCTTC.

The chain couples TRBV4-1 to TRBJ1-2, with D tentatively TRBD1 (6 bases). The CDR3 sequence is 17 residues long. The germline V gene has CDR1 MGHRA and CDR2 YSYEKL. Trimming took off 3 bases at V and 0 bases at J, with 17 bases between the two ends. The CDR3 bases are TGCGCCAGCAGCCATCCAGGGGCAGGTGGAGCTAACTATGGCTACACCTTC. Amino acid sequence: CASSHPGAGGANYGYTF.

This chain joins TRBV7-9 and TRBJ1-2, with 7 nucleotides matching TRBD1. CDR1 SEHNR and CDR2 FQNEAQ come from the germline V gene (reference sequence). The J segment lost 3 bases and the V segment lost 3 bases, leaving 7 bases of the junction unmatched. CDR3 length: 15 amino acids. The CDR3 DNA follows: TGTGCCAGCAGCTTCAGAGGGGGCACGGACTATGGCTACACCTTC. Amino acid sequence: CASSFRGGTDYGYTF.

This chain connects TRBV5-1 to TRBJ2-7, with D perhaps TRBD2 (6 bases). Germline CDR1 is SGHRS and CDR2 is YFSETQ. Trimming removed 3 bases from V and 0 bases from J, with 19 bases in between. CDR3 size: 17 residues. The CDR3 reads CASSWEVVAGSSYEQYF. The CDR3, as DNA: TGCGCCAGCAGCTGGGAGGTGGTTGCCGGGAGCTCCTACGAGCAGTACTTC. The whole variable domain, remainder taken from reference TRBV5-1 and TRBJ2-7, is KAGVTQTPRYLIKTRGQQVTLSCSPISGHRSVSWYQQTPGQGLQFLFEYFSETQRNKGNFPGRFSGRQFSNSRSEMNVSTLELGDSALYLCASSWEVVAGSSYEQYFGPGTRLTVT.

The V gene is TRBV4-3, the J gene TRBJ1-2; D is unclear. The V end was cut by 0 bases, the J end by 5 bases, with 13 bases between. CDR1 and CDR2 from the germline V gene are LGHNA and YSLEER. The CDR3 length is 15 residues. The CDR3: CASSQEMTDLYGYTF. CDR3 DNA: TGCGCCAGCAGCCAAGAAATGACGGACTTGTATGGCTACACCTTC.

The CDR3 nucleotides read TGTGCCAGCAGCCTAAAAACAACTAATGAAAAACTGTTTTTT. Protein sequence: CASSLKTTNEKLFF. The chain links TRBV4-2 to TRBJ1-4; no definite D call. Germline CDR1 LGHNA, CDR2 YNFKEQ. V lost 4 bases and J 0 bases, leaving 6 bases between the germline ends. The CDR3 is 14 amino acids.

This sequence joins TRBV13 and TRBJ1-1; D is ambiguous. The CDR3 extends over 14 amino acids. CDR1 and CDR2 from the germline V gene are PRHDT and FYEKMQ (reference sequence). Between the trimmed V and J ends, which lost 4 bases and 1 base, there was a span of 10 bases. The CDR3 sequence: CASSSGRKNTEAFF. The CDR3 bases are TGTGCCAGCAGCTCCGGCAGGAAGAACACTGAAGCTTTCTTT.

The V gene is TRBV19, the J gene TRBJ1-1; TRBD1 is a possible D gene (6 bases). Germline CDR1 reads LNHDA; CDR2 reads SQIVND (reference sequence). Between the trimmed V and J ends, which lost 3 bases and 6 bases, there was a span of 14 bases. CDR3 length equals 14 residues. CDR3 in amino acids: CASSIGPGEPEAFF. As DNA, the CDR3 is TGTGCCAGTAGTATCGGTCCAGGGGAACCTGAAGCTTTCTTT.

This chain joins TRBV9 and TRBJ1-4, with D possibly matching TRBD1 (5 bases). The V end lost 5 bases, the J end lost 4 bases, and 18 bases lay between the germline ends. Germline V gene lookup returns CDR1 SGDLS and CDR2 YYNGEE. The length of the CDR3 is 16 residues. CDR3 sequence reads: CASSRTREAVNEKLFF. The DNA for the CDR3 is TGTGCCAGCAGTCGGACCAGGGAAGCCGTTAATGAAAAACTGTTTTTT.